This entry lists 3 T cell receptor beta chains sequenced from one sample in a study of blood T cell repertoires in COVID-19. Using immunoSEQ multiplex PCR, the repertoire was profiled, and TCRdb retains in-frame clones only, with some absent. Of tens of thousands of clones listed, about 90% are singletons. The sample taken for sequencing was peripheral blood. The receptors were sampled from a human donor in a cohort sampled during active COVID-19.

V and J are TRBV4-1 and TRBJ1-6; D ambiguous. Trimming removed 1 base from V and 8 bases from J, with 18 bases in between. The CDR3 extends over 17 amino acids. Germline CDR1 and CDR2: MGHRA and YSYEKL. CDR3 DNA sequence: TGCGCCAGCAGCCAAGGTGTCACAGTCGGTCCGCATTCACCCCTCCACTTT. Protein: CASSQGVTVGPHSPLHF.

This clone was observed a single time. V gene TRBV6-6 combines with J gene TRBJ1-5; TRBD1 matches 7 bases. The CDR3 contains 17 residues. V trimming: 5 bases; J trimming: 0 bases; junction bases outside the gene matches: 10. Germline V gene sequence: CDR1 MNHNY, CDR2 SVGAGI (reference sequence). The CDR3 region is CASSQRTGGYSNQPQHF. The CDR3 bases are TGTGCCAGCAGTCAACGGACAGGCGGGTATAGCAATCAGCCCCAGCATTTT.

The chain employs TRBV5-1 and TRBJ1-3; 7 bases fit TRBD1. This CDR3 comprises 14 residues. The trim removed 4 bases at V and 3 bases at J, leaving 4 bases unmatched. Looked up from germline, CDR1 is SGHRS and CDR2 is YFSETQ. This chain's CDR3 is CASSLGTDGNTIYF. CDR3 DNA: TGCGCCAGCAGCCTTGGGACAGATGGAAACACCATATATTTT.